A selection of T cell receptor beta chains follows, all from one sample in a study of blood T cells in healthy people across ages. Each CDR3 protein is one row after TCRdb ran MiXCR on the 5' RACE reads. Of 1.5 million to 2 million distinct CDR3 sequences listed, roughly 49% are singletons. The source material was blood. The receptors were gathered from a woman aged 40 to 50 in good health. CDR3s include the opening cysteine and the closing phenylalanine or tryptophan. D genes are given only for firm matches. The listing skips clone size in some rows; elsewhere it reads once, few, many or a size class.

D	V	J	size	DNA	CDR3
NA	TRBV7-9	TRBJ1-5	NA	TGTGCCAGCAGCGCATCCGGGGACAATCAGCCCCAGCATTTT	CASSASGDNQPQHF
TRBD1	TRBV5-1	TRBJ1-4	NA	TGCGCCAGCAGCTTGGCCCAGATACCGACAGGGGGCCTGGAAAAACTGTTTTTT	CASSLAQIPTGGLEKLFF
TRBD1	TRBV4-2	TRBJ1-2	few	TGTGCCAGCAGCCAAGCGGCCCCCACAGGGGACAATGGCTACACCTTC	CASSQAAPTGDNGYTF
NA	TRBV6-5	TRBJ2-5	NA	TGTGCCAGCAGTTACTCCGGGGAGAGGGGGACCGAGACCCAGTACTTC	CASSYSGERGTETQYF
NA	TRBV7-9	TRBJ1-5	NA	TGTGCCAGCAGCTTAGGGCCAGGGGACAATCAGCCCCAGCATTTT	CASSLGPGDNQPQHF
NA	TRBV29-1	TRBJ2-3	few	TGCAGCATACTTGGGGGCACAGATACGCAGTATTTT	CSILGGTDTQYF
NA	TRBV7-3	TRBJ2-3	NA	TGTGCCAGCAGCTTAAGGTTGAAAGATACGCAGTATTTT	CASSLRLKDTQYF
NA	TRBV20-1	TRBJ2-3	NA	TGCAGTGCCTCCCGGACCGGGACCACAGATACGCAGTATTTT	CSASRTGTTDTQYF
NA	TRBV28	TRBJ2-7	NA	TGTGCCAGCAGCAAACAGGGTAGAGGGCTGCATGAGCAGTACTTC	CASSKQGRGLHEQYF
NA	TRBV7-2	TRBJ2-7	NA	TGTGCCAGCAGCTTAGTAGACGAGACCTGCGAGCAGTACTTC	CASSLVDETCEQYF
TRBD2	TRBV4-1	TRBJ2-5	NA	TGCGCCAGCAGCCAAGCTAGCGGGGTGGGAGAGACCCAGTACTTC	CASSQASGVGETQYF
TRBD2	TRBV3-1	TRBJ2-3	NA	TGTGCCAGCAGCCAAGACGTAGCGGGGGGCACAGATACGCAGTATTTT	CASSQDVAGGTDTQYF
TRBD1	TRBV20-1	TRBJ2-2	NA	TGCAGTGCTAGAACAGGGGGCTACGGGGAGCTGTTTTTT	CSARTGGYGELFF
TRBD2	TRBV7-2	TRBJ2-2	NA	TGTGCCAGCAGCTTACTAGCGGGGGGGCCGGTCGGGGAGCTGTTTTTT	CASSLLAGGPVGELFF
NA	TRBV29-1	TRBJ2-7	NA	TGCAGCGTTGCGGTGACGGATGGCGAGCAGTACTTC	CSVAVTDGEQYF
TRBD1	TRBV7-6	TRBJ2-7	NA	TGTGCCAGCAGCATCCTTGACAGGGGTGAGCAGTACTTC	CASSILDRGEQYF